A single T cell receptor beta chain is shown here with its context. This sample is part of a study of T cell changes during pregnancy in multiple sclerosis. Germline-derived CDR1 and CDR2 are SGHRS and YFSETQ. The CDR3 contains 15 residues. V was clipped by 4 bases and J by 2 bases; unmatched bases: 9. Some clones are missing from TCRdb's copy, which holds only in-frame ones; the method was immunoSEQ multiplex PCR. The sample lists tens of thousands of clones; 92% were seen once. This chain joins TRBV5-1 and TRBJ2-7; 7 nucleotides line up with TRBD1. This specimen was CD4+ T cells from peripheral blood mononuclear cells, taken in the third trimester of pregnancy. The receptor's source is a female donor with multiple sclerosis, enrolled in a pregnancy study. This CDR3 reads CASSPGTADTYEQYF. The CDR3 nucleotides read TGCGCCAGCAGCCCCGGGACAGCCGACACCTACGAGCAGTACTTC. The full variable domain, rest sourced from reference TRBV5-1 and TRBJ2-7, is KAGVTQTPRYLIKTRGQQVTLSCSPISGHRSVSWYQQTPGQGLQFLFEYFSETQRNKGNFPGRFSGRQFSNSRSEMNVSTLELGDSALYLCASSPGTADTYEQYFGPGTRLTVT.